This T cell receptor beta chain was sequenced during a study of monozygotic twins with inflammatory bowel disease. Addition of UMIs with a 6-nucleotide sample barcode was achieved by template switching. TCRdb reprocessed the 5' RACE reads, keeping one entry per CDR3 protein, no DNA. The specimen's table records just over 300,000 distinct CDR3 sequences. CDR3 size: 14 residues. Germline-derived CDR1 and CDR2 are KGHDR and SFDVKD. A note on this clonotype: The antigen remains unidentified.

Findings and limits, study-wide: Similarity of repertoires did not differ between concordant and discordant twins, possibly from limited power.

Specimen: blood. The chain recombines TRBV24-1 with TRBJ2-3. This receptor was taken from a human donor with ulcerative colitis or Crohn's disease, or a healthy co-twin of an affected twin (not recorded which). Here the CDR3 reads CATSDLGNQDTQYF.